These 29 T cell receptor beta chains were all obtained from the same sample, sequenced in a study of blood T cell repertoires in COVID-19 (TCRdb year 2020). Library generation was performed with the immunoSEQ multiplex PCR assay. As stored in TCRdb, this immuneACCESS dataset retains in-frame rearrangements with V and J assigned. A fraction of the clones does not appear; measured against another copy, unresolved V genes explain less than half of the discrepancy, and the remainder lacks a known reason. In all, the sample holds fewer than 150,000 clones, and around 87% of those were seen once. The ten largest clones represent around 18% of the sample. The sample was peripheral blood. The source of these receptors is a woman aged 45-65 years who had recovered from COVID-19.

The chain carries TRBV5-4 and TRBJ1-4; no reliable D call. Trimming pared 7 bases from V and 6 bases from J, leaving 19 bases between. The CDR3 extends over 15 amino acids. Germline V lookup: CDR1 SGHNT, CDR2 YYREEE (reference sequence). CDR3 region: CASSPSLGGDEKLFF. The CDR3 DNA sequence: TGTGCCAGCTCGCCAAGCCTCGGCGGGGATGAAAAACTGTTTTTT. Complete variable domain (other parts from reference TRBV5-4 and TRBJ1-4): ETGVTQSPTHLIKTRGQQVTLRCSSQSGHNTVSWYQQALGQGPQFIFQYYREEENGRGNFPPRFSGLQFPNYSSELNVNALELDDSALYLCASSPSLGGDEKLFFGSGTQLSVL.

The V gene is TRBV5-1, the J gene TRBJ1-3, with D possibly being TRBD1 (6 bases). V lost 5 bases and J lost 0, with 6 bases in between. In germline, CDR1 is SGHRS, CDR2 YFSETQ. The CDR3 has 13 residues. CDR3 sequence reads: CASRQGSGNTIYF. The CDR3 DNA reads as TGCGCCAGCAGACAGGGCTCTGGAAACACCATATATTTT.

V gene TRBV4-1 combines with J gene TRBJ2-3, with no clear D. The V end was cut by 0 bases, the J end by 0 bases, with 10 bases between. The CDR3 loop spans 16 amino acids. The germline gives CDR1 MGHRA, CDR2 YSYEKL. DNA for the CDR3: TGCGCCAGCAGCCAAGATCAGTCCTCCAGCACAGATACGCAGTATTTT. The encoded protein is CASSQDQSSSTDTQYF.

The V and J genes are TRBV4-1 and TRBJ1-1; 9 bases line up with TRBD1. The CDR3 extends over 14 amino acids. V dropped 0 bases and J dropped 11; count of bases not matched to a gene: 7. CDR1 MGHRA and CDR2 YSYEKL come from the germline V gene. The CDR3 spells CASSQEGGTGFAFF. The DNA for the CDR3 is TGCGCCAGCAGCCAAGAAGGAGGGACAGGGTTCGCTTTCTTT.

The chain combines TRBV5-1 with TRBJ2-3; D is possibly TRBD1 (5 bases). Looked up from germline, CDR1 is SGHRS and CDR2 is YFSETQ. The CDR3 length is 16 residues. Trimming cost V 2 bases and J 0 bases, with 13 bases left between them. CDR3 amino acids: CASSFGHSRSTDTQYF. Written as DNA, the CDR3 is TGCGCCAGCAGCTTCGGACATTCTCGTAGCACAGATACGCAGTATTTT. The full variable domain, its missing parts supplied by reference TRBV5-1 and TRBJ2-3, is KAGVTQTPRYLIKTRGQQVTLSCSPISGHRSVSWYQQTPGQGLQFLFEYFSETQRNKGNFPGRFSGRQFSNSRSEMNVSTLELGDSALYLCASSFGHSRSTDTQYFGPGTRLTVL.

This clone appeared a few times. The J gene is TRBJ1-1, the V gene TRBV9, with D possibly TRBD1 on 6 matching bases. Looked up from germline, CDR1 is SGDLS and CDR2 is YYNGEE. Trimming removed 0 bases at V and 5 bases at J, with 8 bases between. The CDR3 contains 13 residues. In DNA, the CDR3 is TGTGCCAGCAGCGTAGAGGGGGGGACTGAAGCTTTCTTT. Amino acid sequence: CASSVEGGTEAFF.

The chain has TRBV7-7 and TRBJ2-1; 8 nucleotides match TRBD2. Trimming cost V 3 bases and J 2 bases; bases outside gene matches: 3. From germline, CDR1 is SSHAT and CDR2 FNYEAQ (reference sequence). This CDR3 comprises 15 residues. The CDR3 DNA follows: TGTGCCAGCAGCTTGCAAGCGGGGGCCTACAATGAGCAGTTCTTC. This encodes CASSLQAGAYNEQFF.

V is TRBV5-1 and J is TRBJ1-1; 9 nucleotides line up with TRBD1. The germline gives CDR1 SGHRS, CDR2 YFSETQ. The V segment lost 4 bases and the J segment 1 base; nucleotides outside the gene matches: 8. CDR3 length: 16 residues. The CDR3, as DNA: TGCGCCAGCAGCCCCCCAGGGACAGGGACGAACACTGAAGCTTTCTTT. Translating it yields CASSPPGTGTNTEAFF.

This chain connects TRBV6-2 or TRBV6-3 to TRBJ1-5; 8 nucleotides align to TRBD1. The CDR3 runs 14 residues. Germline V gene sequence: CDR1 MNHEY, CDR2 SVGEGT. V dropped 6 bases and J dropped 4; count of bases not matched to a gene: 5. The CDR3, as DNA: TGTGCCAGCAGCGGTCGGACAGGGAATCAGCCCCAGCATTTT. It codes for CASSGRTGNQPQHF.

CDR3 in amino acids: CTSSQENPSGTSYEQYF. CDR3 nucleotides: TGCACCAGCAGCCAAGAGAATCCTAGCGGGACCTCCTACGAGCAGTACTTC. The chain couples TRBV1 to TRBJ2-7; no check of the table's D call, TRBD2, against the DNA was made. TRBV1 has pseudogene status. The CDR3 spans 17 residues.

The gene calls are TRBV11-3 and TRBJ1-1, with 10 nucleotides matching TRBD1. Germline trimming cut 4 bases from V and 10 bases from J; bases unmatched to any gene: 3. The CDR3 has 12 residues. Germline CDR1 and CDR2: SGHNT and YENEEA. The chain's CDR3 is CASSSGQGRAFF. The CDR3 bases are TGTGCCAGCAGCTCGGGACAGGGGCGAGCTTTCTTT. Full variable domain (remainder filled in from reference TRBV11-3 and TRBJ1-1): EAGVVQSPRYKIIEKKQPVAFWCNPISGHNTLYWYLQNLGQGPELLIRYENEEAVDDSQLPKDRFSAERLKGVDSTLKIQPAELGDSAVYLCASSSGQGRAFFGQGTRLTVV.

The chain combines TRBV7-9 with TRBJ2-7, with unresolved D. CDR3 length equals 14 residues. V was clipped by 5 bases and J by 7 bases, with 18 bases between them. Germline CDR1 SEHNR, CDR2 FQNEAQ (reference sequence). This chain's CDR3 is CASSPSTLTQEQYF. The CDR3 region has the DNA TGTGCCAGCAGCCCTTCGACACTTACGCAGGAGCAGTACTTC.

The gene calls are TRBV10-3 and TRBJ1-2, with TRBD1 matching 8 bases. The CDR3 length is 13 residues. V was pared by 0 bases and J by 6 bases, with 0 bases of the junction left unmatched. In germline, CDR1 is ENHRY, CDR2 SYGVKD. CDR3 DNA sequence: TGTGCCATCAGTGAGTCGGACAGGGATGGCTACACCTTC. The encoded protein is CAISESDRDGYTF.

CDR3: CASGTTPDGTPSTDTQYF. In nucleotides, the CDR3 is TGTGCTAGCGGAACCACCCCGGACGGGACTCCTAGCACAGATACGCAGTATTTT. This sequence joins TRBV12-5 and TRBJ2-3, with D perhaps TRBD2 (6 bases). The V end lost 9 bases, the J end lost 0 bases, and 25 bases lay between the germline ends. The CDR3 extends over 18 amino acids. Per the germline V gene, CDR1 is LGHNT and CDR2 is FRNRAP.

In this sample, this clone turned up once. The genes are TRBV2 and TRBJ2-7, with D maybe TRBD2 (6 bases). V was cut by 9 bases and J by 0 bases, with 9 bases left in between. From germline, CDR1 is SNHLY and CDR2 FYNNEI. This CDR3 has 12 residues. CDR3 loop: CASRESSYEQYF. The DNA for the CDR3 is TGTGCCAGTCGGGAGAGCTCCTACGAGCAGTACTTC.

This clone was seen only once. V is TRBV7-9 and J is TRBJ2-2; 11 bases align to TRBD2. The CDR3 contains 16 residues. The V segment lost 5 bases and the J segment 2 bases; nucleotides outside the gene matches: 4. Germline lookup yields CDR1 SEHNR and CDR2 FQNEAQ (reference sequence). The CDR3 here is CASSLGLAANTGELFF. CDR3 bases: TGTGCCAGCAGCCTGGGACTAGCGGCCAACACCGGGGAGCTGTTTTTT.

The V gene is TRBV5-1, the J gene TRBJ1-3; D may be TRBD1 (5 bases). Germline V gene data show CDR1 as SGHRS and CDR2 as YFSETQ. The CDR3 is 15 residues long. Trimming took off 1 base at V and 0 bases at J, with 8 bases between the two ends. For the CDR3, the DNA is TGCGCCAGCAGCTTGCAGGGAAACTCTGGAAACACCATATATTTT. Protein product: CASSLQGNSGNTIYF.

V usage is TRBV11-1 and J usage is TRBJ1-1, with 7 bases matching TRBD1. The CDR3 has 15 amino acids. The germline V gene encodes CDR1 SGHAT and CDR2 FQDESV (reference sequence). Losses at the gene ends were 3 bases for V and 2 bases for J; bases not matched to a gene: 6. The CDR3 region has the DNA TGTGCCAGCAGCTTTAGACAGGGATCTAACACTGAAGCTTTCTTT. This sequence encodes CASSFRQGSNTEAFF.

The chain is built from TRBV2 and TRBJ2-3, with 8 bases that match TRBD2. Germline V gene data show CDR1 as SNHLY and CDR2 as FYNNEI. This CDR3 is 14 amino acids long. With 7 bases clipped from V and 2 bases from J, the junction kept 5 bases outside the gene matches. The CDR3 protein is CASTERETTDTQYF. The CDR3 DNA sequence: TGTGCCAGCACTGAGCGGGAGACCACAGATACGCAGTATTTT.

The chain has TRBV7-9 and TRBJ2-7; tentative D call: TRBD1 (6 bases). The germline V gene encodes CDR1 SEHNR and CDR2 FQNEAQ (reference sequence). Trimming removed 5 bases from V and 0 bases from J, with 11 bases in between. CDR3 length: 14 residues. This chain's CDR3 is CASSLDSFSYEQYF. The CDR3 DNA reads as TGTGCCAGCAGCCTGGACAGCTTCTCCTACGAGCAGTACTTC.

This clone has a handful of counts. The CDR3 sequence is CASSETGEGEQFF. The CDR3 DNA is TGTGCCAGCAGTGAGACGGGGGAAGGTGAGCAGTTCTTC. V and J are TRBV6-4 and TRBJ2-1; weak D call: TRBD2 (6 bases). The CDR3 sequence is 13 residues long. The V and J ends lost 3 bases and 9 bases respectively, with 12 bases between them. Germline V gives CDR1 MRHNA, CDR2 SNTAGT.

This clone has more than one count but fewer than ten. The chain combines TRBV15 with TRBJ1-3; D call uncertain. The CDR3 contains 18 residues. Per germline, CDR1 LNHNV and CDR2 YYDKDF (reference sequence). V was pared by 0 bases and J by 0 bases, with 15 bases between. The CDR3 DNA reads TGTGCCACCAGCAGAGATAAGGTGTTTAGGAGCTCTGGAAACACCATATATTTT. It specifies CATSRDKVFRSSGNTIYF.

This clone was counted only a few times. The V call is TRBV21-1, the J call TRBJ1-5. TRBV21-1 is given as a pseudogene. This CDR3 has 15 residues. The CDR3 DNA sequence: TGTGCCAGCAGCAAAGGGTGGCCGGGAAAACAGCCCCAGCATTTT. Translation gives CASSKGWPGKQPQHF.

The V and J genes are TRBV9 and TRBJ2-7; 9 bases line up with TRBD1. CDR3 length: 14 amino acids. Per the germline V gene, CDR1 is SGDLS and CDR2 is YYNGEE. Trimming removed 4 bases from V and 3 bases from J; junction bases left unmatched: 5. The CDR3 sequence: CASSTGTGNYEQYF. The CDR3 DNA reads TGTGCCAGCAGCACCGGGACAGGGAACTACGAGCAGTACTTC.

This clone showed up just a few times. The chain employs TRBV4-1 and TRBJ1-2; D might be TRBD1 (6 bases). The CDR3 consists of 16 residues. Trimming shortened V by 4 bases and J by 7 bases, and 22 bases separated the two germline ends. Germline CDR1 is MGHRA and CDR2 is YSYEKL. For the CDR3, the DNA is TGCGCCAGCAGCCCCCAGGACAGTACCTCATGGCGTGGCTACACCTTC. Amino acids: CASSPQDSTSWRGYTF.

In DNA, the CDR3 is TGTGCCAGCAGCTTGGGGGGGCGGGAGCGCAATGAGCAGTTCTTC. Its protein is CASSLGGRERNEQFF. This sequence joins TRBV5-6 and TRBJ2-1, with a tentative D call TRBD2 (7 bases). V was clipped by 0 bases and J by 6 bases, with 13 bases between them. CDR1 is SGHDT and CDR2 is YYEEEE in the germline V gene. The CDR3 sequence is 15 residues long.

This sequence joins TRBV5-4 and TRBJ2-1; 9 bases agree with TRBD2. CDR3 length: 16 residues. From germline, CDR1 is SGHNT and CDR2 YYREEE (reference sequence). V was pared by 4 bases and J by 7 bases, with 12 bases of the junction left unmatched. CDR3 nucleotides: TGTGCCAGCAGCCCGCCCCTAGCGGGGTTTAGGAATGAGCAGTTCTTC. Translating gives CASSPPLAGFRNEQFF.

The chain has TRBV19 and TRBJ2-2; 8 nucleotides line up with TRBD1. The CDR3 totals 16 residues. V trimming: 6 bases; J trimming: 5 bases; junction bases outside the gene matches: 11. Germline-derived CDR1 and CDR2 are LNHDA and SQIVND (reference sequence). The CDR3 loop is CASSSGGILRTGELFF. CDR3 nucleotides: TGTGCCAGTAGCTCAGGGGGCATTTTGCGGACCGGGGAGCTGTTTTTT.

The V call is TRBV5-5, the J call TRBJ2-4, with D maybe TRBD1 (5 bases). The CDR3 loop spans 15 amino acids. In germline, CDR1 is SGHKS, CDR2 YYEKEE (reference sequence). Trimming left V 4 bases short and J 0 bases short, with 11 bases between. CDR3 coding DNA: TGTGCCAGCAGCCTGACAGTAGTAGCCAAAAACATTCAGTACTTC. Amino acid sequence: CASSLTVVAKNIQYF.